One TCR beta chain is described in this entry. This sample was included in a study of identical twins. The CDR3 consists of 14 residues. CDR1 is SGHRS and CDR2 is YFSETQ in the germline V gene. V lost 1 base and J 6 bases, leaving 10 bases between the germline ends. TCRdb passed the 5' RACE reads through MiXCR, listing each CDR3 protein once. The table shows about 690,000 distinct CDR3 sequences, with around 20% occurring only once. These data were likewise used in another study, on T cells expressing NK-cell markers.

The chain recombines TRBV5-1 with TRBJ2-2; no clear D gene. This TCR derives from a woman in her late teens or twenties in good health. What was sequenced was PBMCs. CDR3 sequence reads: CASSLYWLSGELFF. CDR3 in DNA: TGCGCCAGCAGCTTGTACTGGTTGTCCGGGGAGCTGTTTTTT.